This entry concerns a single T cell receptor (beta chain). This clone occurred once. Its cognate antigen has yet to be identified. The record has no base qualities; no much larger clone is one base away. Trimming takes 0 bases from V and 0 bases from J, and the germline ends sit 7 bases apart. CDR1 and CDR2 are drawn from the germline V gene (reference sequence): SGHKS, YYEKEE. The CDR3, cysteine through phenylalanine, is 15 amino acids long. Just CDR3 DNA is preserved here, 45 bases in frame from base 1. This entry belongs to a study of cytomegalovirus exposure and HLA in healthy donors (dated by TCRdb to the late 2010s). For context, the study as a whole: In an earlier analysis of around 540 of the donors, approximately 260 Gb of sequence data and some 100 million unique TCR beta sequences from about 179 million T cells were reported. Roughly 320 gigabases of sequencing data and 75 million to 85 million unique TCR sequences made up an early release that covered 640 HLA-typed donors. Of the approximately 400 genotyped donors, 65% to 90% fell in the genetic ancestry cluster associated with self-reported Caucasian donors. The study aimed to test whether signatures of past pathogen exposure could be identified by cataloging public T cell receptors. Using immunosequencing, the study profiled T cell repertoires from some 670 subjects and related those repertoires to cytomegalovirus serostatus. Besides the first cohort of more than 650 subjects, a separate validation cohort made up of roughly 130 different subjects was used. The study combined high-throughput TCR immunosequencing, statistical association of individual TCRs with disease status, and machine learning to predict cytomegalovirus infection status. To study patterns of TCR occurrence, a later analysis re-analyzed previously published TCR beta repertoires from 500 to 850 donors and added high-resolution HLA genotyping. Rather than using new phenotypic data, the later analysis identified candidate immune exposures from TCR beta sequences and from how often those sequences occurred across donors. An earlier analysis of approximately 630 of the donors applied high-throughput TCR beta sequencing to assess whether each TCR beta V gene segment acted as functional or pseudogenic. Donor age, sex, ethnicity and CMV serostatus were compiled together with the repertoire data. In a later genetic analysis, genome-wide SNP genotypes for about 60% of the 666 donors were used, and that subset was treated as a discovery cohort. Every repertoire in the discovery cohort had been generated on one and the same sequencing platform. HLA typing included class I and class II loci at four-digit resolution. Typing coverage differed by locus: A, B, C, DRB1 and DQB1 were typed in roughly 629-630 donors, DQA1 in about 510, DPA1 in 606, and DPB1 in just under 480. Four to six DR-DQ haplotypes were handled as single units for association and clustering, since linkage in the cohort was strong. On average, around 230,000 unique TCR beta nucleotide sequences were sequenced per donor among fewer than 500 genotyped donors of the cohort, with roughly 19% of those sequences being non-productive.

Library creation used the immunoSEQ multiplex PCR assay. The multiplex PCR relied on a mix of 60 forward primers for TCR Vbeta segments and 13 reverse primers for TCR Jbeta segments. Amplification of the CDR3 region of rearranged TCR beta genes was performed with a multiplex PCR assay on genomic DNA. The Illumina HiSeq System was used to sequence the amplified TCR beta libraries as 87-base-pair reads. On the study's bioinformatics: In a later analysis, tens of millions of unique TCR beta chains were counted across the 650 to 700 repertoires, and some 10 million of these chains were shared by at least two donors. A nearest-neighbor algorithm error-corrected the raw reads and collapsed the reads into unique sequences, merging closely related sequences to remove PCR and sequencing errors. V, D and J gene segments were assigned by aligning CDR3 sequences to IMGT reference sequences. For a sequence to be retained, a match of at least six nucleotides to both a V gene segment and a J gene segment was required. Rearrangements were classified as productive when the CDR3 lacked stop codons and remained in frame with V and J, and all other rearrangements were classified as non-productive. CDR3 was defined by IMGT convention, running from the second conserved V-encoded cysteine to the conserved J-encoded phenylalanine. The earlier analysis of approximately 590 of the donors excluded any sequence lacking an unambiguous match to a single V gene segment. An earlier analysis of some 500 of the donors classified V segments as functional when productive rearrangements were above 56.7% and as segregating when the standard deviation between donors was above 5%. A statistical classification framework was built to diagnose cytomegalovirus status from the catalog of TCR beta chain sequences. A later analysis assigned V and J genes by comparing TCR nucleotide sequences with IMGT/GENE-DB human TR gene sequences. In a later analysis, CDR3 sequences and most-parsimonious VDJ recombination scenarios were assigned using the TCRdist pipeline. In a later analysis, every TCR beta chain was defined by the combination of its CDR3 amino acid sequence and its V-gene family, and reads without a unique V-gene family were dropped. A later analysis removed 500 to 650 highly shared, low-generation-probability nucleotide sequences to deal with suspected cross-contamination and a sequencing artifact. In a later analysis, a clonal expansion index for each public chain was calculated from normalized within-repertoire ranks of inferred template counts. In a later analysis, generation probabilities were computed using a VDJ recombination model fitted to out-of-frame rearrangements, and the results were checked against IGoR. In a later analysis, TCR-TCR, TCR-HLA and TCR-CMV co-occurrence was scored with hypergeometric tests, and a repertoire-size bias correction was applied to TCR pairs. A later analysis estimated false discovery rates by permuting HLA or CMV assignments 20 times. In a later analysis, co-occurring TCRs were grouped using DBSCAN, and TCRdist sequence similarity was added for clustering within HLA-allele-positive subsets. Repertoires with fewer than 30,000 or more than 120,000 public chains, plus five repertoires with anomalous nucleotide sharing, were excluded from co-occurrence clustering. As stored in TCRdb, this immuneACCESS dataset retains in-frame rearrangements with V and J assigned. A fraction of the clones does not appear; measured against another copy, unresolved V genes explain less than half of the discrepancy, and the remainder lacks a known reason. The DNA was the basis for D and trimming; V, J and clone size are from that table. For this sample there are around 120,000 clones; more than 60% appear just once. The ten largest clones capture 2.7% of the sample.

Beyond this particular receptor, the publication reports: The only immune exposure information available for the cohort was CMV serostatus. A later analysis reported that several top co-occurrence clusters appeared linked to parvovirus B19, influenza, CMV and Epstein-Barr virus. An earlier analysis of roughly 570 of the donors showed that most TCR beta V segments appeared in productive rearrangements either about 90% or about 30% of the time, which broadly matched IMGT annotations. The authors suggested that the approach could potentially be extended to other disease states and immunological phenotypes. In a later analysis, TCR association rates were found to vary across HLA loci, with the most associated TCRs seen for DRB1 alleles and the fewest for HLA-C alleles. At a false discovery rate of 0.05, a later analysis linked around 15,000 TCR beta sequences to specific HLA alleles. Some IMGT-functional V segments, including TRBV6-2 and TRBV6-3, could not be told apart with the 87-base-pair reads, so those segments were excluded. A cluster of highly shared sequence variants was judged likely to represent a technical artifact of the sequencing pipeline. The cohort was sequenced for TCR beta chains only, and without alpha or paired-chain data the features that could be detected were limited. The study listed approximately 150 TCR beta chains as associated with cytomegalovirus. In a later genetic analysis, a missense DCLRE1C variant was associated with V-gene and J-gene trimming of TCR beta chains, and the association was replicated in an independent cohort. Compared with equally common non-associated chains, HLA-associated TCR beta chains in a later analysis were more clonally expanded and had lower generation probabilities. In a later analysis, most CMV-associated TCR beta chains were found to appear HLA-restricted, with HLA associations seemingly driven largely by CMV exposure. Across donors, most TCR sequences were observed very rarely, whereas some public TCRs were present in many individuals. A further reported finding was that TCR beta sequences accurately predicted the HLA-A and HLA-B alleles for most subjects in the first cohort. When HLA alleles, especially DR and DQ, strongly co-occurred, attributing TCR associations to individual alleles was difficult. A later genetic analysis reported fewer N-insertions in productive TCRs among donors in an Asian-associated ancestry cluster than the approximately 700-donor mean. Linkage disequilibrium might explain the correlated functional status among segregating V segments, but an unknown experimental factor could not be excluded. Presence/absence analyses assumed roughly uniform sequencing depth across donors, an assumption that may not hold. Cytomegalovirus status was reported to be diagnosed by the classifier with high specificity and sensitivity in both the original and validation cohorts. Because HLA typing was unavailable for some donors at each locus, only the typed subset was used in association tests. Three of the identified cytomegalovirus-associated TCR beta chains were confirmed in vitro to be specific for cytomegalovirus antigens. The earlier analysis of about 600 of the donors excluded roughly 16 rarely observed V segments, including chromosome 9 orphons, because counts were too low.

The cohort comprised approximately 700 healthy bone marrow donors. Cohort members were all nominally healthy when sampled, although unrecorded immune exposures were likely present. The donor was CMV seropositive and belonged to the group of a few hundred seropositive cohort members. Every donor gave a peripheral blood sample, and the peripheral blood mononuclear cells from that sample were used for TCR beta sequencing. The Qiagen DNeasy Blood Extraction Kit was used to extract genomic DNA from the blood cell samples. The V and J segments used are TRBV5-5 and TRBJ2-1, with the identity of the D gene unclear. Sequencing was performed on PBMCs. The receptor was isolated from a woman aged 40 to 55 in good health and CMV-seropositive. The CDR3 in this case is CASSLDSGSYNEQFF. In nucleotides, the sequence is TGTGCCAGCAGCTTGGACTCCGGCTCCTACAATGAGCAGTTCTTC.